The clone carrying this TCR beta chain was detected ten times or more. The antigen is not known. This record comes from a study of T cells in Graves' hyperthyroidism and ophthalmopathy. Study-level points and caveats: A model built on 13 V-J features separated ophthalmopathy from stable hyperthyroidism. Most expanded thyroid clonotypes above 0.001 also appeared in blood.

Researchers took RNA transcripts and amplified the TCR beta CDR3 regions from them. RT-PCR in the first round (using the HTBI primer set) targeted the TCR CDR3. TCRdb re-derived calls from the multiplex PCR reads in MiXCR, one entry per CDR3 protein. The table shows about 200,000 distinct CDR3 sequences, with around 16% occurring only once. Diagnostic assessment was based on clinical symptoms, serum thyroxine and TRAb, thyroid ultrasound and orbital computed tomography. Sequenced input: blood. The TCR originated in a woman aged 50 to 60 with Graves' hyperthyroidism.

The CDR3: CASSQEQGKTQYF. Written as DNA, the CDR3 is TGTGCCAGCAGCCAAGAACAGGGAAAGACCCAGTACTTC. The chain has TRBV14 and TRBJ2-5; TRBD1 is a possible D gene (6 bases). V was clipped by 0 bases and J by 6 bases, with 8 bases between them. CDR3 length: 13 residues. CDR1 is SGHDN, CDR2 FVKESK, per germline.